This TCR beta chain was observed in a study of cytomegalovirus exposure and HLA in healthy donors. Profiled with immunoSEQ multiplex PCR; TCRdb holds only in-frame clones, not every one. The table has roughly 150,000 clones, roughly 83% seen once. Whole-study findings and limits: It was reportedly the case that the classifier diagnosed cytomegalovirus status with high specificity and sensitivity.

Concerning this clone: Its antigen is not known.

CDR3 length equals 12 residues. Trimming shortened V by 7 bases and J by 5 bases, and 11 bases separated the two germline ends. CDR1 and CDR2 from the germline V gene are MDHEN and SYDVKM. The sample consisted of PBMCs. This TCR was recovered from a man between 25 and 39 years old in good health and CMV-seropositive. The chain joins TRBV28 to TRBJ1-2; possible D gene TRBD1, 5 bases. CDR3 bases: TGTGCCAGCACCCCAGGGATTTATGGCTACACCTTC. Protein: CASTPGIYGYTF.